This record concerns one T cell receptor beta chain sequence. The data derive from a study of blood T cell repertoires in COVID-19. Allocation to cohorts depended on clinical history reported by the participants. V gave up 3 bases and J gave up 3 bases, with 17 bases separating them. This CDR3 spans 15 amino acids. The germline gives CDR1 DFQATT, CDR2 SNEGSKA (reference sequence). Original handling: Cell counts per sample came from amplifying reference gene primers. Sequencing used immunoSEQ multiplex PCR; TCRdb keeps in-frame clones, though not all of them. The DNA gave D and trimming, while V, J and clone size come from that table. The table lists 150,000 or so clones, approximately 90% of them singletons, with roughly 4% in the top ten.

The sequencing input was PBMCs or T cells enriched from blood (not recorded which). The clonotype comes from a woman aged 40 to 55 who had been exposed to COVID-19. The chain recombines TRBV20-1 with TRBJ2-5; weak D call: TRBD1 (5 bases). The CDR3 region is CSASGAPGREETQYF. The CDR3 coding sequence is TGCAGTGCTAGTGGGGCGCCAGGCAGGGAAGAGACCCAGTACTTC.